What follows are 27 T cell receptor beta chains derived from one specimen sequenced in a study of blood T cell repertoires in COVID-19. Sequencing used immunoSEQ multiplex PCR; TCRdb keeps in-frame clones, though not all of them. The table lists roughly 170,000 clones, less than 85% of them singletons. Input material: peripheral blood. Receptor source: a human donor in a cohort sampled during active COVID-19.

The chain employs TRBV18 and TRBJ1-2, with 7 bases fitting TRBD1. CDR3 length equals 13 residues. Trimming removed 3 bases from V and 2 bases from J; junction bases left unmatched: 0. CDR1 and CDR2 from the germline V gene are KGHSH and LQKENI. CDR3 sequence: CASSPGQNYGYTF. The CDR3, as DNA: TGTGCCAGCTCACCGGGACAGAACTATGGCTACACCTTC. Looking up the rest from reference TRBV18 and TRBJ1-2 gives the full variable domain: NAGVMQNPRHLVRRRGQEARLRCSPMKGHSHVYWYRQLPEEGLKFMVYLQKENIIDESGMPKERFSAEFPKEGPSILRIQQVVRGDSAAYFCASSPGQNYGYTFGSGTRLTVV.

The CDR3 nucleotides are TGTGCCAGCAGTGAAAAGCAGGGGTATCAGCCCCAGCATTTT. Protein product: CASSEKQGYQPQHF. V is TRBV2 and J is TRBJ1-5, with a tentative D call TRBD1 (6 bases). The CDR3 loop spans 14 amino acids. Trimming pared 2 bases from V and 5 bases from J, leaving 10 bases between. CDR1 and CDR2 (germline): SNHLY, FYNNEI.

The CDR3: CASRDRGYEQYF. CDR3 DNA: TGTGCCTCACGGGACAGGGGGTACGAGCAGTACTTC. V and J are TRBV2 and TRBJ2-7, with TRBD1 identical over 11 bases. Germline loops: CDR1 SNHLY, CDR2 FYNNEI. With 11 bases clipped from V and 4 bases from J, the junction kept 4 bases outside the gene matches. The CDR3 sequence is 12 residues long. The whole variable domain, filled in from reference TRBV2 and TRBJ2-7, reads EPEVTQTPSHQVTQMGQEVILRCVPISNHLYFYWYRQILGQKVEFLVSFYNNEISEKSEIFDDQFSVERPDGSNFTLKIRSTKLEDSAMYFCASRDRGYEQYFGPGTRLTVT.

The chain joins TRBV30 to TRBJ2-7; D might be TRBD1 (5 bases). V was clipped by 0 bases and J by 5 bases, with 17 bases between them. Germline V gene sequence: CDR1 GTSNPN, CDR2 SVGIG (reference sequence). The CDR3 spans 15 residues. CDR3 protein: CAWSVPRVTRDEQYF. CDR3 DNA: TGTGCCTGGAGTGTACCCAGGGTAACCCGGGACGAGCAGTACTTC.

The CDR3 sequence: CASRAARATYEQYF. DNA of the CDR3: TGTGCCAGCAGGGCGGCCAGGGCAACCTACGAGCAGTACTTC. J is TRBJ2-7 and V is TRBV2; D is perhaps TRBD1 (5 bases). This CDR3 is built from 14 residues. The ends were cut back, 6 bases at V and 2 bases at J, with 14 bases in the middle. CDR1 SNHLY and CDR2 FYNNEI come from the germline V gene.

In this sample, this clone turned up once. The genes are TRBV21-1 and TRBJ1-5; no check of the table's D call, TRBD1, against the DNA was made. TRBV21-1 is assigned pseudogene status. The CDR3 extends over 20 amino acids. The CDR3: CASSKALSEFARGQGQPQHF. In DNA, the CDR3 is TGTGCCAGCAGCAAAGCGCTTTCTGAATTTGCAAGGGGGCAGGGGCAGCCCCAGCATTTT.

The chain couples TRBV19 to TRBJ2-1, with 8 bases identical to TRBD2. The V gene end was trimmed by 5 bases and the J gene end by 7 bases; junction bases not matched to a gene: 7. The germline gives CDR1 LNHDA, CDR2 SQIVND (reference sequence). CDR3 length equals 14 residues. The CDR3 is CASSDGTRGNEQFF. DNA of the CDR3: TGTGCCAGTAGTGACGGGACTAGGGGGAATGAGCAGTTCTTC.

This chain uses TRBV13 with TRBJ2-1, with D unresolved. CDR1 and CDR2 (germline): PRHDT, FYEKMQ (reference sequence). Trimming shortened V by 2 bases and J by 10 bases, and 12 bases separated the two germline ends. This CDR3 comprises 13 residues. CDR3 sequence: CASSLSAAVEQFF. The CDR3 nucleotides are TGTGCCAGCAGCTTAAGCGCGGCAGTAGAGCAGTTCTTC.

This chain connects TRBV18 to TRBJ1-1; D gene ambiguous. The germline V and J ends were trimmed by 6 bases and 5 bases, with 7 bases remaining between them. This CDR3 has 11 residues. Per the germline V gene, CDR1 is KGHSH and CDR2 is LQKENI. The CDR3 nucleotides are TGTGCCAGCTCTCCCGGGACTGAAGCTTTCTTT. It yields the protein CASSPGTEAFF.

The table lists this clone with a few counts. V usage is TRBV5-1 and J usage is TRBJ1-2, with TRBD1 matching 7 bases. Germline-derived CDR1 and CDR2 are SGHRS and YFSETQ. With V trimmed by 4 bases and J by 4 bases, 7 bases remained unmatched. This CDR3 has 14 amino acids. CDR3 nucleotides: TGCGCCAGCAGCGCTGCCTGGACAGGCTATGGCTACACCTTC. Its protein is CASSAAWTGYGYTF. The full variable domain, its missing parts supplied by reference TRBV5-1 and TRBJ1-2, is KAGVTQTPRYLIKTRGQQVTLSCSPISGHRSVSWYQQTPGQGLQFLFEYFSETQRNKGNFPGRFSGRQFSNSRSEMNVSTLELGDSALYLCASSAAWTGYGYTFGSGTRLTVV.

The rearrangement joins TRBV11-2 to TRBJ2-2; D not certain. This CDR3 contains 15 residues. Germline values: CDR1 SGHAT, CDR2 FQNNGV. V gave up 1 base and J gave up 5 bases, with 11 bases separating them. The CDR3 reads CASSLAPGGTGELFF. CDR3 DNA sequence: TGTGCCAGCAGCTTAGCCCCAGGTGGGACCGGGGAGCTGTTTTTT.

The chain links TRBV25-1 to TRBJ1-4; 8 nucleotides line up with TRBD1. V was clipped by 6 bases and J by 2 bases; unmatched bases: 2. Germline CDR1 and CDR2: MGHDK and SYGVNS. The CDR3 is made up of 14 amino acids. CDR3 DNA sequence: TGTGCCAGCAGCCGACAGGGGACTAATGAAAAACTGTTTTTT. Protein sequence: CASSRQGTNEKLFF. Drawing the rest from reference TRBV25-1 and TRBJ1-4, the complete variable domain is EADIYQTPRYLVIGTGKKITLECSQTMGHDKMYWYQQDPGMELHLIHYSYGVNSTEKGDLSSESTVSRIRTEHFPLTLESARPSHTSQYLCASSRQGTNEKLFFGSGTQLSVL.

The chain is built from TRBV27 and TRBJ1-2; D possibly corresponds to TRBD1 (5 bases). The CDR3 has 14 residues. Germline V gives CDR1 MNHEY, CDR2 SMNVEV (reference sequence). Trimming removed 6 bases at V and 3 bases at J, with 14 bases between. CDR3 DNA sequence: TGTGCCAGCAGAACAGGTGTCGACGACTATGGCTACACCTTC. Its protein product is CASRTGVDDYGYTF.

This chain uses TRBV13 with TRBJ1-6; 11 positions match TRBD1. In germline, CDR1 is PRHDT, CDR2 FYEKMQ (reference sequence). The CDR3 runs to 15 residues. Trimming took 5 bases from V and 9 from J; bases not matched to a gene: 6. The CDR3 sequence is CASSAPGTGGSPLHF. The CDR3, as DNA: TGTGCCAGCAGCGCTCCCGGGACAGGGGGTTCACCCCTCCACTTT.

The chain is built from TRBV7-3 and TRBJ2-1; D ambiguous. CDR3 length: 14 residues. Trimming took 0 bases from V and 5 from J, leaving 8 bases between them. Per the germline V gene, CDR1 is SGHTA and CDR2 is FQGTGA. Here the CDR3 reads CASSLTSAHNEQFF. The DNA of the CDR3 is TGTGCCAGCAGCTTAACGAGCGCGCACAATGAGCAGTTCTTC.

This sequence joins TRBV5-4 and TRBJ2-7, with 10 bases aligning to TRBD1. The CDR3 extends over 15 amino acids. In germline, CDR1 is SGHNT, CDR2 YYREEE (reference sequence). J lost 6 bases, V lost 3 bases, and 9 bases had no gene match. The CDR3 nucleotides read TGTGCCAGCAGCTCCCGGACAGGGGGTTTGGGCGAGCAGTACTTC. The encoded protein is CASSSRTGGLGEQYF.

The chain is built from TRBV10-3 and TRBJ1-2; a weak D match, TRBD1 (5 bases). The CDR3 contains 15 residues. Trimming pared 2 bases from V and 3 bases from J, leaving 13 bases between. Germline V gives CDR1 ENHRY, CDR2 SYGVKD. The CDR3 DNA reads TGTGCCATCAGTGAGCCAACCGACAGAGACTATGGCTACACCTTC. Its translation is CAISEPTDRDYGYTF.

The DNA for the CDR3 is TGTGCCAGTACCGGGGGACAGGGGGCGGCCGGGGAGCTGTTTTTT. It codes for CASTGGQGAAGELFF. The chain links TRBV19 to TRBJ2-2, with 12 bases lining up with TRBD1. There are 15 residues in the CDR3. The V segment lost 7 bases and the J segment 6 bases; nucleotides outside the gene matches: 6. The V gene's germline CDR1 is LNHDA and CDR2 SQIVND (reference sequence).

The gene calls are TRBV2 and TRBJ1-1; TRBD1 matches at 7 bases. Germline lookup yields CDR1 SNHLY and CDR2 FYNNEI. V trimming: 10 bases; J trimming: 4 bases; junction bases outside the gene matches: 6. CDR3 length: 12 amino acids. CDR3 DNA: TGTGCCACACAGGGGTTGGTCACTGAAGCTTTCTTT. Amino acid sequence: CATQGLVTEAFF.

The chain recombines TRBV5-1 with TRBJ2-7; 8 bases are shared with TRBD1. Germline trimming cut 4 bases from V and 3 bases from J; bases unmatched to any gene: 9. This CDR3 spans 15 amino acids. Germline V gene sequence: CDR1 SGHRS, CDR2 YFSETQ. CDR3: CASSPGQGGVYEQYF. The CDR3 nucleotides read TGCGCCAGCAGCCCCGGACAGGGTGGGGTCTACGAGCAGTACTTC.

This clone was seen a handful of times. V usage is TRBV5-4 and J usage is TRBJ2-3; 8 bases map to TRBD2. The CDR3 runs 17 residues. The germline V gene encodes CDR1 SGHNT and CDR2 YYREEE (reference sequence). V trimming: 0 bases; J trimming: 5 bases; junction bases outside the gene matches: 11. The CDR3 sequence is CASSLAARGGRGDTQYF. Written as DNA, the CDR3 is TGTGCCAGCAGCTTGGCTGCCCGGGGGGGCCGAGGAGATACGCAGTATTTT. The variable domain in full, with the rest retrieved from reference TRBV5-4 and TRBJ2-3, is ETGVTQSPTHLIKTRGQQVTLRCSSQSGHNTVSWYQQALGQGPQFIFQYYREEENGRGNFPPRFSGLQFPNYSSELNVNALELDDSALYLCASSLAARGGRGDTQYFGPGTRLTVL.

V is TRBV7-3 and J is TRBJ2-7, with 8 nucleotides matching TRBD2. The ends lost 2 bases at V and 2 bases at J; junction bases unmatched: 5. Germline V gene sequence: CDR1 SGHTA, CDR2 FQGTGA. The length of the CDR3 is 15 residues. In nucleotides, the CDR3 is TGTGCCAGCAGCTTATCGGGAGGGACGGCCTACGAGCAGTACTTC. It specifies CASSLSGGTAYEQYF.

The chain has TRBV12-5 and TRBJ2-1; D is perhaps TRBD1 (6 bases). The CDR3 contains 15 residues. Germline V lookup: CDR1 LGHNT, CDR2 FRNRAP. Between the trimmed V and J ends, which lost 4 bases and 3 bases, there was a span of 13 bases. CDR3 nucleotide sequence: TGTGCTAGTGGTTCGGTGTCAGGGGTCTACAATGAGCAGTTCTTC. Residues: CASGSVSGVYNEQFF.

V and J are TRBV5-1 and TRBJ2-5, with 8 nucleotides matching TRBD2. V shed 5 bases, J shed 1 base, and the junction held 7 bases outside the gene matches. In germline, CDR1 is SGHRS, CDR2 YFSETQ. The CDR3 has 15 amino acids. The CDR3 protein is CASSPKTSAQETQYF. The CDR3, as DNA: TGCGCCAGCAGTCCCAAGACTAGCGCCCAAGAGACCCAGTACTTC.

V and J are TRBV12-5 and TRBJ1-2; D not certain. The CDR3 consists of 14 residues. Germline V gives CDR1 LGHNT, CDR2 FRNRAP. Trimming stripped 5 bases from V and 6 bases from J, with 16 bases between. CDR3 amino acids: CASGGGGRTHGYTF. The CDR3, as DNA: TGTGCTAGTGGTGGTGGAGGGCGAACCCATGGCTACACCTTC.

The CDR3 nucleotides are TGTGCCAGCAGCTTAGTAGCGGGGGGGCCGGGGACAGATACGCAGTATTTT. Its protein is CASSLVAGGPGTDTQYF. This chain connects TRBV7-6 to TRBJ2-3, with 11 bases identical to TRBD2. CDR3 length: 17 residues. The germline CDR1 and CDR2 sequences are SGHVS and FNYEAQ. V trimming: 1 base; J trimming: 3 bases; junction bases outside the gene matches: 6.

V is TRBV11-2 and J is TRBJ2-7, with TRBD2 as a possible D gene (6 bases). The V end was cut by 0 bases, the J end by 3 bases, with 15 bases between. The CDR3 has 16 amino acids. Germline V gene data show CDR1 as SGHAT and CDR2 as FQNNGV. Here the CDR3 reads CASSLEGTSSLYEQYF. The CDR3 coding sequence is TGTGCCAGCAGCTTAGAGGGGACTTCATCACTCTACGAGCAGTACTTC.